This TCR beta chain emerged from a study of CD8 T cells in ankylosing spondylitis. Findings of the study overall: What appeared characteristic of ankylosing spondylitis blood was a TCR beta motif of eight highly homologous variants.

TCRdb re-called the 5' RACE reads through MiXCR, storing one row per CDR3 protein. The data show approximately 520,000 distinct CDR3 sequences, approximately 5.3% seen once. Comments on this clonotype: Its cognate antigen is unknown.

CDR3 length: 16 amino acids. The trim removed 5 bases at V and 2 bases at J, leaving 10 bases unmatched. From germline, CDR1 is MNHEY and CDR2 SMNVEV (reference sequence). The clonotype originates from a male donor with ankylosing spondylitis. Sequencing input: blood, either unsorted or a sorted T cell fraction (not recorded which). The chain has TRBV27 and TRBJ2-5, with 8 bases fitting TRBD1. The DNA of the CDR3 is TGTGCCAGCAGTAACCCGACAGGGGCGATACAAGAGACCCAGTACTTC. Residues: CASSNPTGAIQETQYF.